This T cell receptor beta chain was captured in a study of T cell responses to AZD1222 COVID-19 vaccine. Findings and limits, study-wide: Mapped onto spike, vaccine-associated CD4 TCRs spanned it and were dominant at 160-218 and 743-854. Mostly white British, mostly female donors; authors suggested clonal diversity may be underestimated.

Second doses that came at about 4 or about 12 weeks were put together. To note about this clone: Antigen unknown.

The CDR3 loop spans 16 amino acids. V dropped 4 bases and J dropped 9; count of bases not matched to a gene: 14. The germline V gene encodes CDR1 MNHEY and CDR2 SVGAGI. Here immunoSEQ multiplex PCR was the method, and the copy in TCRdb shows in-frame clones only, minus some. The data show some 120,000 clones, around 80% seen once. Specimen: peripheral blood, collected 28 days after the second AZD1222 dose. This chain links TRBV6-5 with TRBJ2-1, with 8 bases aligning to TRBD2. The clonotype originates from an adult who received the AZD1222 COVID-19 vaccine. CDR3 coding DNA: TGTGCCAGCAGTTTTGCAGCCATTGTTAGCGGGGCTGAGCAGTTCTTC. This translates into CASSFAAIVSGAEQFF.